This T cell receptor beta chain comes out of a study of T and B cells in COVID-19 patients. CDR1 is MDHEN and CDR2 is SYDVKM in the germline V gene. V trimming: 5 bases; J trimming: 6 bases; junction bases outside the gene matches: 1. CDR3 size: 12 residues. Multiplex PCR with BIOMED2 TRB-A/B primer pools amplified TRB rearrangements. Via MiXCR, TCRdb re-called the multiplex PCR reads, giving one row per CDR3 protein. The sample has about 1,000 distinct CDR3 sequences, roughly 20% seen once. TRB was amplified from around 250-500 ng of blood genomic DNA. Only a few counts were recorded for this clonotype.

The source of this sequence is a human donor with active COVID-19. The donor label of this sample is uncertain. The sequenced sample was blood. The chain carries TRBV28 and TRBJ2-1, with 7 bases fitting TRBD2. The CDR3: CASSTSANEQFF. CDR3 DNA sequence: TGTGCCAGCAGTACTAGCGCCAATGAGCAGTTCTTC.